Following are 10 T cell receptor beta chains from one sample sequenced in a study of blood T cell repertoires in COVID-19. Assay: immunoSEQ multiplex PCR; the TCRdb copy retains only in-frame clones and omits some. Here the sample spans more than 200,000 clones, more than 85% being singletons. Sequencing used peripheral blood. These receptors were obtained from a woman in her forties or fifties with COVID-19, enrolled during active disease.

This CDR3 reads CASSEYGSYEQYF. CDR3 in DNA: TGTGCCAGCAGTGAATATGGCTCGTACGAGCAGTACTTC. The rearrangement joins TRBV6-1 to TRBJ2-7, with no clear D. There are 13 residues in the CDR3. Germline V gene lookup returns CDR1 MNHNS and CDR2 SASEGT. V gave up 2 bases and J gave up 4 bases, with 9 bases separating them.

This chain uses TRBV5-4 with TRBJ2-7, with D possibly matching TRBD1 (6 bases). Germline V CDR1 and CDR2: SGHNT, YYREEE (reference sequence). The CDR3 has 14 residues. The ends were cut back, 1 base at V and 2 bases at J, with 10 bases in the middle. The CDR3 DNA reads TGTGCCAGCAGCTTGAGAGGGGGAGCCTACGAGCAGTACTTC. It codes for CASSLRGGAYEQYF.

V and J are TRBV7-6 and TRBJ2-2; a weak D match, TRBD1 (6 bases). CDR1 and CDR2 from the germline V gene are SGHVS and FNYEAQ. The CDR3 totals 16 residues. The germline V and J ends were trimmed by 7 bases and 0 bases, with 15 bases remaining between them. Here the CDR3 DNA reads TGTGCCAGCACCCAGAGACGGGACACGAACACCGGGGAGCTGTTTTTT. This gives the protein CASTQRRDTNTGELFF.

This clone was observed a single time. The J gene is TRBJ2-2, the V gene TRBV12-5; TRBD1 aligns across 8 bases. Losses at the gene ends were 2 bases for V and 3 bases for J; bases not matched to a gene: 8. The length of the CDR3 is 17 residues. Germline CDR1 is LGHNT and CDR2 is FRNRAP. DNA for the CDR3: TGTGCTAGTGGTTTGACCTTCAGGGGGCTCGACACCGGGGAGCTGTTTTTT. Amino acids: CASGLTFRGLDTGELFF.

V usage is TRBV27 and J usage is TRBJ2-2, with a weak D call TRBD1 (5 bases). Germline V CDR1 and CDR2: MNHEY, SMNVEV (reference sequence). The germline V and J ends were trimmed by 5 bases and 5 bases, with 12 bases remaining between them. There are 14 residues in the CDR3. The chain's CDR3 is CASSLRVLTGELFF. The DNA for the CDR3 is TGTGCCAGCAGTCTCAGGGTTTTAACCGGGGAGCTGTTTTTT.

The CDR3 is CASSRLRQGRGTRTGELFF. The CDR3 DNA sequence: TGCGCCAGCAGTCGGTTACGACAGGGAAGAGGGACACGGACCGGGGAGCTGTTTTTT. This chain joins TRBV23-1 and TRBJ2-2, with 7 bases identical to TRBD1. TRBV23-1 is an ORF for which the function is uncertain. Trimming cost V 4 bases and J 5 bases; bases outside gene matches: 19. The CDR3 loop spans 19 amino acids.

The chain carries TRBV29-1 and TRBJ2-5; D ambiguous. CDR3 length equals 9 residues. Looked up from germline, CDR1 is SQVTM and CDR2 is ANQGSEA. The germline V and J ends were trimmed by 4 bases and 7 bases, with 4 bases remaining between them. CDR3 sequence: CSVGPTQYF. As DNA, the CDR3 is TGCAGCGTTGGGCCGACCCAGTACTTC.

The chain links TRBV13 to TRBJ1-6, with D unclear. The CDR3 covers 14 residues. CDR1 PRHDT and CDR2 FYEKMQ come from the germline V gene (reference sequence). Trimming pared 6 bases from V and 13 bases from J, leaving 19 bases between. Here the CDR3 reads CASRRTDLAAPLHF. Written as DNA, the CDR3 is TGTGCCAGCAGGAGGACTGACCTCGCGGCGCCCCTCCACTTT.

This chain uses TRBV4-1 with TRBJ1-6; possible D gene TRBD1, 5 bases. V shed 5 bases and J shed 1 base, with 12 bases lying between them. Germline V gene lookup returns CDR1 MGHRA and CDR2 YSYEKL. The CDR3 has 16 amino acids. CDR3 sequence: CASSSGTRSYNSPLHF. In nucleotides, the CDR3 is TGCGCCAGCAGCTCCGGGACTCGGTCCTATAATTCACCCCTCCACTTT.

This rearrangement joins TRBV19 to TRBJ2-7, with 7 nucleotides matching TRBD2. The CDR3 contains 15 residues. J gave up 3 bases and V 1 base, and 6 bases lay outside the gene matches. Germline CDR1 and CDR2: LNHDA and SQIVND (reference sequence). For the CDR3, the DNA is TGTGCCAGTAGTATAGCGGGGGGTGAAGGCTACGAGCAGTACGTC. This translates into CASSIAGGEGYEQYV.